This TCR beta chain was documented in a study of T cells in women clearing cervical HPV infection. Study in general: Blood came at first lesion visit for cases, post-clearance for controls.

Measured with immunoSEQ multiplex PCR; TCRdb has only the in-frame clones, and not every one. In all, the sample yields about 26,000 clones. The ends lost 6 bases at V and 1 base at J; junction bases unmatched: 9. The CDR3 has 15 residues. The germline CDR1 and CDR2 sequences are SQVTM and ANQGSEA. A note on this clone: Its cognate antigen is unknown. The CDR3 end falls 3 residues outside the read, so it is completed with the germline J gene.

Study observations and caveats: Unknown T-cell numbers per sample may underlie the richness differences. TRBV6-7 relative abundance averaged approximately 0.1% in cases and less than 0.2% in controls.

The V call is TRBV29-1, the J call TRBJ2-3; 8 bases fit TRBD1. Sequencing used blood buffy coat. This sequence was found in a woman between 18 and 69 years old with a cervical HPV16 infection that either progressed to CIN3+ or cleared (not recorded which). The CDR3 reads CSVLRQGHGTDTQYF. The CDR3 DNA, read in part, is TGCAGCGTCCTACGACAGGGGCATGGCACAGATACG.